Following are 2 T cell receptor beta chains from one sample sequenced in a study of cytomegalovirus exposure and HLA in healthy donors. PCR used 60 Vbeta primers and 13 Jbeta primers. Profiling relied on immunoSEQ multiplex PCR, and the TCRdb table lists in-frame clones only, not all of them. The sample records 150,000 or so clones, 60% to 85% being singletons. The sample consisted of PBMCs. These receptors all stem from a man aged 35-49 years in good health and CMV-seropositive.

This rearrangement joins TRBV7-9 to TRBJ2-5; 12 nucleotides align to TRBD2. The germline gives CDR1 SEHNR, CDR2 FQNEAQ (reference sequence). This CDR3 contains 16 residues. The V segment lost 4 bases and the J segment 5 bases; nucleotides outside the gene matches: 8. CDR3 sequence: CASSSTSGRFWETQYF. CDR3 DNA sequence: TGTGCCAGCAGCTCCACTAGCGGGAGGTTCTGGGAGACCCAGTACTTC. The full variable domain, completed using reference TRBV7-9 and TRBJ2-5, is DTGVSQNPRHKITKRGQNVTFRCDPISEHNRLYWYRQTLGQGPEFLTYFQNEAQLEKSRLLSDRFSAERPKGSFSTLEIQRTEQGDSAMYLCASSSTSGRFWETQYFGPGTRLLVL.

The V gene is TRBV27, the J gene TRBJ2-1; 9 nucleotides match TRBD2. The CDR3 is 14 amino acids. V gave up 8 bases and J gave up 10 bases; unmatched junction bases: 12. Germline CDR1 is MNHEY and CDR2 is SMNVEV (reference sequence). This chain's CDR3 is CASHTTSGGEEQFF. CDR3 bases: TGTGCCAGCCATACGACTAGCGGAGGGGAGGAGCAGTTCTTC.